This record covers a single T cell receptor (beta chain). Its antigen remains unidentified. Base qualities are missing; no much larger clone stands one base away. Each collaborating institution followed its own protocols to collect whole blood in K2EDTA tubes. For TCRbeta analysis, collaborators shipped samples in one of three forms: frozen whole blood, isolated PBMCs, or DNA extracted from either of those sample types. TCRbeta CDR3 regions were amplified from genomic DNA by means of the immunoSEQ Assay, a bias-controlled multiplex PCR. The source study handled its data this way. The number of nucleated cells in each sample was estimated from the amplification of reference gene primers within the assay. Sequence reads were collapsed and filtered to measure the absolute abundance of every unique TCRbeta CDR3 rearrangement. For each sample, productive Simpson clonality was calculated as the square root of Simpson's diversity index across productive rearrangements. What TCRdb holds here is the immuneACCESS table cut down to in-frame rearrangements. Part of the clones is not present; checked against another copy, under half of the missing clones reflect an unresolved V gene, and the others are unexplained. That table furnishes V, J and clone size, whereas the DNA furnished D and trimming. This sample is represented by 250,000 to 350,000 clones; about 83% of them were singletons. The biggest ten clones account for about 1.7% of the sample.

The sample originates from a study of blood T cell repertoires in COVID-19 (dated by TCRdb to the early 2020s). In terms of the full investigation: The collaborator samples originated in the United States, Italy and Spain and spanned the acute and convalescent phases of COVID-19. The prospective study material was composed of cDNA or gDNA derived from T cells, B-cell-depleted T cells, or PBMCs. Where available, HLA class I and class II types were taken from metadata supplied by the sample provider and were not determined by assay-based typing. The repertoires were released in a freely available public database meant as a resource for research on the immune response to SARS-CoV-2. Samples were obtained from the ongoing ImmuneRACE study (first 160 participants) and from about 1,300 subjects provided by 6 global collaborators. The dataset comprised deeply sampled blood TCRbeta repertoires from subjects exposed to, actively infected with, or recovered from COVID-19. The sample metadata nearly always contained a de-identified subject ID, COVID-19 status, age in years and sex. The paper's findings and limits, for the study overall: How much clinical and demographic metadata was included differed by source and by participant, and the metadata was provided uncurated.

V is clipped by 2 bases and J by 0 bases, and the sequence between their germline boundaries is 7 bases long. CDR1 and CDR2 are read off the germline V gene as SGHTA and FQGNSA. The CDR3 runs 14 residues from the cysteine to the phenylalanine. Only CDR3 DNA remains: 42 bases, in frame from the first base. Recombination joined TRBV7-2 with TRBJ1-2, with the D gene too uncertain to name. The sample consisted of peripheral blood. The sequence was collected from a woman aged 50 to 65 with acute or convalescent COVID-19. The CDR3 region: CASSLPQSNYGYTF. The DNA sequence is given as TGTGCCAGCAGCTTACCACAGTCTAACTATGGCTACACCTTC. The full variable domain, completed from the reference TRBV7-2 and TRBJ1-2 proteins outside the CDR3, reads GAGVSQSPSNKVTEKGKDVELRCDPISGHTALYWYRQSLGQGLEFLIYFQGNSAPDKSGLPSDRFSAERTGGSVSTLTIQRTQQEDSAVYLCASSLPQSNYGYTFGSGTRLTVV.